One TCR beta chain is described in this entry. Terminally differentiated effector memory CD45RA+ cells were excluded from the naive CD8 cells, which were CD45RO-negative and positively selected for CCR7. Replicate PCRs run on sorted subsets employed roughly 190 ng DNA, approximately 30,000 T cell genomes. Libraries were prepared by immunoSEQ multiplex PCR; TCRdb keeps only in-frame clonotypes and omits some of them. Of roughly 650,000 clones listed, approximately 96% are singletons. This sample stems from a study of shared clonotypes between healthy human individuals. The germline gives CDR1 MNHEY, CDR2 SMNVEV (reference sequence). The CDR3 is 15 residues long. V dropped 6 bases and J dropped 0; count of bases not matched to a gene: 4.

V usage is TRBV27 and J usage is TRBJ2-2, with 7 bases matching TRBD1. The sequence came from a woman in her thirties in good health. Sequences were obtained from naive CD8+ T cells sorted from blood. The CDR3 coding sequence is TGTGCCAGCAGACGAGGGACAGCGAACACCGGGGAGCTGTTTTTT. Residues: CASRRGTANTGELFF.